This T cell receptor (beta chain) emerged from a study of shared clonotypes between healthy human individuals. TCRdb's table, derived via immunoSEQ multiplex PCR, lists solely in-frame clones and lacks some. This sample has approximately 2.4 million clones, with 90% to 96% found just once. Whole-study results and caveats: Among donors, sharing of clonotypes was expected to be affected by sequencing depth. It was the non-shared clonotypes that had lower generation probabilities than clonotypes shared by all four donors. Sharing across four donors was seen in 4% to 5.5% of naive CD4 clonotypes.

Notes on this clone: Its antigen is as yet unknown.

CDR3 size: 14 residues. Germline values: CDR1 SNHLY, CDR2 FYNNEI. Trimming took 5 bases from V and 1 from J; bases not matched to a gene: 4. The TCR sequence derives from a man between 18 and 29 years old in good health. Sequencing was done on a sample of naive CD4+ T cells sorted from blood. Subset described: CD45RA+ positively selected. The chain has TRBV2 and TRBJ1-2; TRBD1 matches 7 bases. The CDR3 DNA reads as TGTGCCAGCAGTCGAGACAGGGATAACTATGGCTACACCTTC. Translated, it gives CASSRDRDNYGYTF.